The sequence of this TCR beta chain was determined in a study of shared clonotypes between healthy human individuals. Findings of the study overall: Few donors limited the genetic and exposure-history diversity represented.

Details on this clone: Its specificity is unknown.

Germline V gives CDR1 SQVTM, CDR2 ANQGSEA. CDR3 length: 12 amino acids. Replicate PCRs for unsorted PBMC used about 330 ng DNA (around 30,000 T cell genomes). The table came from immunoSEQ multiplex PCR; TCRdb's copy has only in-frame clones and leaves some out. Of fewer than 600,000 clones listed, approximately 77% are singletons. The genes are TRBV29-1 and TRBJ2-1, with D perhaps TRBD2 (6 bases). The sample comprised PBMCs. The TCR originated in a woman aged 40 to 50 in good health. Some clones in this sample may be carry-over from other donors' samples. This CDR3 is CTLARPTGEQFF. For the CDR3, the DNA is TGCACCCTAGCGAGACCTACCGGTGAGCAGTTCTTC.